In this sample, the clone carrying this T cell receptor beta chain turned up once. Its target is unknown. Scientists ran DNA taken from cultured CD4+ T cells through the Oncomine TCR Beta short-read assay for sequencing. From cultured CD4+ T cells, genomic DNA was extracted. In TCRdb, the PCR reads were re-called with MiXCR into one record per CDR3 protein. The sample lists 15,000 to 20,000 distinct CDR3 sequences, approximately 59% occurring once. The data were taken from a study of vaccination and CD4 T cells after COVID-19. Study as a whole: Overlapping spike peptides of SARS-CoV-2, HCoV-NL63, HCoV-OC43 and HCoV-229E stimulated the cells. General study results and limits: Spike mono-reactivity was found in 304 of the 307 vaccine-specific clones identified in convalescent patients.

CDR3 size: 12 residues. The germline gives CDR1 SGHRS, CDR2 YFSETQ. Trimming removed 4 bases at V and 5 bases at J, with 9 bases between. Documented treatment: approximately 11-day PBMC culture with coronavirus spike peptide pools or control peptides (ViraFEST assay). The rearrangement uses TRBV5-1 and TRBJ2-5; D unclear. The sequence derives from a human donor who had recovered from COVID-19. The source material was CD4+ T cells from blood, cultured in vitro, sampled after SARS-CoV-2 vaccination. The CDR3 sequence: CASSLIGETQYF. As DNA, the CDR3 is TGCGCCAGCAGCCTCATTGGGGAGACCCAGTACTTC.